This T cell receptor (beta chain) emerged from a study of T cell repertoires in cytomegalovirus infection. Study-level background: CMV infection plus the matching HLA type was flagged by public TCR beta signatures. Study results and limitations: Based on cumulative public TCR beta family frequency, carriers of CMV plus the relevant HLA were identified. HLA-C-restricted CMV clonotypes gave the most frequent clonotype in two of eight donors.

The table lists this clonotype with many counts. Its antigen is as yet unknown. TCRdb called the reads again in MiXCR, with one record for every CDR3 protein. This sample has just over 300,000 distinct CDR3 sequences, with roughly 15% found just once. V lost 0 bases to trimming and J lost 7 bases, with 22 bases between them. The CDR3 consists of 18 residues. The V gene's germline CDR1 is SGHTA and CDR2 FQGNSA. The specimen was PBMCs. This sequence was found in a human donor in good health (CMV status not recorded). Some clones in this sample may be carry-over from other donors' samples. This rearrangement joins TRBV7-2 to TRBJ2-1; tentative D call: TRBD1 (5 bases). CDR3 sequence: CASSLADNRFSIRNEQFF. CDR3 nucleotides: TGTGCCAGCAGCTTAGCAGATAACAGGTTTTCGATCCGAAATGAGCAGTTCTTC.